Each of the 18 T cell receptor beta chains below was sequenced from the same sample in a study of cytomegalovirus exposure and HLA in healthy donors. The study ran its PCR with 60 Vbeta and 13 Jbeta primers. Profiled with immunoSEQ multiplex PCR; TCRdb holds only in-frame clones, not every one. This table has fewer than 350,000 clones, over 85% appearing once. Sequencing was performed on PBMCs. The source of these receptors is a woman aged 18-29 years in good health and CMV-seronegative.

This rearrangement joins TRBV9 to TRBJ1-3; D remains ambiguous. Trimming took 0 bases from V and 4 from J, leaving 20 bases between them. The CDR3 has 18 amino acids. Germline V gene lookup returns CDR1 SGDLS and CDR2 YYNGEE. The CDR3 sequence is CASSVGFRSRLSGNTIYF. The CDR3 nucleotides read TGTGCCAGCAGCGTAGGCTTTAGGAGTAGGTTGTCCGGAAACACCATATATTTT.

With regard to this clone: The junction and the germline gene differ at one end; a read error may be behind it. The chain employs TRBV10-1 and TRBJ2-1; D is unclear. In germline, CDR1 is WNHNN, CDR2 SYGVQD (reference sequence). This CDR3 is 13 amino acids long. The CDR3 nucleotides are TGCGCCAGCAGTGGTGGCTCCTCCAATGAGCAGTTCTTC. Protein: CASSGGSSNEQFF.

The rearrangement uses TRBV5-4 and TRBJ2-3, with D perhaps matching TRBD1 (6 bases). The germline V gene encodes CDR1 SGHNT and CDR2 YYREEE (reference sequence). CDR3 length equals 15 residues. Trimming cost V 3 bases and J 0 bases, with 11 bases left between them. In DNA form, the CDR3 reads TGTGCCAGCAGCTCCACAGGGTCTAGCACAGATACGCAGTATTTT. Translated, it gives CASSSTGSSTDTQYF. Variable domain in full (rest from reference TRBV5-4 and TRBJ2-3): ETGVTQSPTHLIKTRGQQVTLRCSSQSGHNTVSWYQQALGQGPQFIFQYYREEENGRGNFPPRFSGLQFPNYSSELNVNALELDDSALYLCASSSTGSSTDTQYFGPGTRLTVL.

J is TRBJ2-1 and V is TRBV9, with 8 bases lining up with TRBD1. The germline V gene encodes CDR1 SGDLS and CDR2 YYNGEE. The junction had 5 bases not matched to a gene; V was cut back by 0 bases and J by 6 bases. There are 15 residues in the CDR3. The CDR3 DNA is TGTGCCAGCAGCGTAGTGGACAGGGTAGGCAATGAGCAGTTCTTC. As protein: CASSVVDRVGNEQFF.

V usage is TRBV27 and J usage is TRBJ1-3, with D perhaps matching TRBD1 (5 bases). CDR1 is MNHEY, CDR2 SMNVEV, per germline (reference sequence). Between the trimmed V and J ends, which lost 2 bases and 2 bases, there was a span of 7 bases. This CDR3 spans 14 amino acids. The CDR3 loop reads CASSLQGAGNTIYF. CDR3 nucleotides: TGTGCCAGCAGTTTACAGGGCGCTGGAAACACCATATATTTT.

V and J are TRBV13 and TRBJ1-6, with 8 bases identical to TRBD1. The CDR3 spans 16 residues. Germline V gives CDR1 PRHDT, CDR2 FYEKMQ (reference sequence). V was pared by 5 bases and J by 10 bases, with 13 bases of the junction left unmatched. The CDR3 loop reads CASSPQVAGGRSPLHF. CDR3 DNA sequence: TGTGCCAGCAGCCCCCAGGTGGCAGGGGGCCGGTCACCCCTCCACTTT. Complete variable domain (other parts from reference TRBV13 and TRBJ1-6): AAGVIQSPRHLIKEKRETATLKCYPIPRHDTVYWYQQGPGQDPQFLISFYEKMQSDKGSIPDRFSAQQFSDYHSELNMSSLELGDSALYFCASSPQVAGGRSPLHFGNGTRLTVT.

The gene calls are TRBV27 and TRBJ2-5; 8 bases fit TRBD2. This CDR3 is built from 15 residues. With 6 bases clipped from V and 5 bases from J, the junction kept 11 bases outside the gene matches. CDR1 is MNHEY and CDR2 is SMNVEV in the germline V gene (reference sequence). CDR3: CASSPLAGRVETQYF. For the CDR3, the DNA is TGTGCCAGCAGCCCTCTAGCGGGTAGGGTGGAGACCCAGTACTTC.

This chain uses TRBV15 with TRBJ1-2, with D possibly TRBD1 on 5 matching bases. CDR1 is LNHNV, CDR2 YYDKDF, per germline (reference sequence). V lost 3 bases to trimming and J lost 12 bases, with 14 bases between them. The CDR3 runs to 12 residues. CDR3 nucleotide sequence: TGTGCCACCAGCAGCCTAGGACACCCCCACACCTTC. Translating gives CATSSLGHPHTF. Supplemented by reference TRBV15 and TRBJ1-2, the full variable domain reads DAMVIQNPRYQVTQFGKPVTLSCSQTLNHNVMYWYQQKSSQAPKLLFHYYDKDFNNEADTPDNFQSRRPNTSFCFLDIRSPGLGDTAMYLCATSSLGHPHTFGSGTRLTVV.

The chain is built from TRBV2 and TRBJ2-1, with D possibly TRBD2 on 6 matching bases. Germline-derived CDR1 and CDR2 are SNHLY and FYNNEI. There are 16 residues in the CDR3. V gave up 9 bases and J gave up 4 bases, with 22 bases separating them. CDR3 in amino acids: CARGRGAPSFYNEQFF. The CDR3 bases are TGTGCCAGGGGGCGGGGAGCTCCGAGCTTTTACAATGAGCAGTTCTTC.

J is TRBJ1-2 and V is TRBV9, with D perhaps TRBD1 (5 bases). The length of the CDR3 is 14 residues. Germline CDR1 and CDR2: SGDLS and YYNGEE. Trimming left V 1 base short and J 5 bases short, with 12 bases between. Written as DNA, the CDR3 is TGTGCCAGCAGCGTATTGAGCCAGGGTTATGGCTACACCTTC. The encoded protein is CASSVLSQGYGYTF.

The chain has TRBV11-2 and TRBJ1-1; no definite D call. This CDR3 comprises 14 residues. V was shortened by 8 bases and J by 4 bases, with 17 bases between the two germline ends. The V gene's germline CDR1 is SGHAT and CDR2 FQNNGV. The DNA for the CDR3 is TGTGCCAGCGGCACCATCCCGGCGGGCACTGAAGCTTTCTTT. Translated, it gives CASGTIPAGTEAFF. Drawing the rest from reference TRBV11-2 and TRBJ1-1, the complete variable domain is EAGVAQSPRYKIIEKRQSVAFWCNPISGHATLYWYQQILGQGPKLLIQFQNNGVVDDSQLPKDRFSAERLKGVDSTLKIQPAKLEDSAVYLCASGTIPAGTEAFFGQGTRLTVV.

The chain employs TRBV18 and TRBJ2-5; perhaps TRBD1 as D (5 bases). The DNA matches TRBJ2-7 better at its end, which makes the J call doubtful. Germline V CDR1 and CDR2: KGHSH, LQKENI. This CDR3 is 13 amino acids long. The CDR3 region is CASSPRQFYEQYF. The CDR3 DNA follows: TGTGCCAGCTCACCCCGACAGTTCTACGAGCAGTACTTC.

This chain uses TRBV5-8 with TRBJ2-5, with TRBD2 matching 7 bases. This CDR3 has 16 residues. Germline V gene data show CDR1 as SGHTS and CDR2 as YDEGEE. Trimming cost V 0 bases and J 5 bases; bases outside gene matches: 10. CDR3 sequence reads: CASSLDPGGRRETQYF. In DNA form, the CDR3 reads TGTGCCAGCAGCTTGGATCCGGGGGGTCGCCGGGAGACCCAGTACTTC.

This sequence joins TRBV5-8 and TRBJ2-2, with D perhaps TRBD1 (6 bases). V was cut by 0 bases and J by 9 bases, with 18 bases left in between. Looked up from germline, CDR1 is SGHTS and CDR2 is YDEGEE. CDR3 length: 16 residues. The CDR3 spells CASSLVGALGSRELFF. CDR3 in DNA: TGTGCCAGCAGCTTGGTGGGGGCGTTGGGATCGCGGGAGCTGTTTTTT.

The rearrangement links TRBV6-5 to TRBJ1-2; D might be TRBD1 (5 bases). The ends were cut back, 0 bases at V and 7 bases at J, with 15 bases in the middle. The germline CDR1 and CDR2 sequences are MNHEY and SVGAGI. The CDR3 runs to 15 residues. CDR3 bases: TGTGCCAGCAGTTACTCCCCGGACACCGTGTCTGGCTACACCTTC. Translating gives CASSYSPDTVSGYTF.

CDR3 protein: CASSEYRGSSGANVLTF. CDR3 DNA sequence: TGTGCCAGCAGTGAATACAGGGGGTCTTCTGGGGCCAACGTCCTGACTTTC. The rearrangement joins TRBV6-1 to TRBJ2-6; TRBD1 aligns across 8 bases. CDR3 size: 17 residues. The germline gives CDR1 MNHNS, CDR2 SASEGT. Trimming at V came to 2 bases and at J to 1 base, leaving 4 bases not matched to a gene.

V and J are TRBV2 and TRBJ1-6; 9 nucleotides match TRBD1. This CDR3 region has 13 residues. V lost 11 bases and J lost 4; bases outside the gene matches: 3. Germline-derived CDR1 and CDR2 are SNHLY and FYNNEI. CDR3 coding DNA: TGTGCCTCGACAGGGGGATATAATTCACCCCTCCACTTT. This translates into CASTGGYNSPLHF. The full variable domain, rest sourced from reference TRBV2 and TRBJ1-6, is EPEVTQTPSHQVTQMGQEVILRCVPISNHLYFYWYRQILGQKVEFLVSFYNNEISEKSEIFDDQFSVERPDGSNFTLKIRSTKLEDSAMYFCASTGGYNSPLHFGNGTRLTVT.

CDR3 in DNA: TGTGCCAGCAGCTTAGGGGGGGGGAACGAGCAGTACTTC. Translating it yields CASSLGGGNEQYF. V is TRBV7-8 and J is TRBJ2-5, with 7 bases matching TRBD2. The DNA end lines up better with TRBJ2-7; the J call may be wrong. Germline V gene lookup returns CDR1 SGHVS and CDR2 FQNEAQ. This CDR3 comprises 13 residues.